The sequence of this TCR beta chain was determined in a study of shared clonotypes between healthy human individuals. Profiled with immunoSEQ multiplex PCR; TCRdb holds only in-frame clones, not every one. The sample lists more than 550,000 clones, roughly nine tenths occurring once. Positive CCR7 selection of CD45RO-negative cells yielded the naive CD8 cells, and terminally differentiated effector memory CD45RA+ cells were excluded. Material: naive CD8+ T cells sorted from blood. The source is a young man in good health.

The DNA for the CDR3 is TGTGCCAGCAGCGAGCTCCTAGGTAGCGGGAGCTCCTACAATGAGCAGTTCTTC. Its protein product is CASSELLGSGSSYNEQFF. The genes are TRBV2 and TRBJ2-1; 9 bases map to TRBD2. V lost 6 bases and J lost 0; bases outside the gene matches: 12. This CDR3 has 18 residues. Germline CDR1 is SNHLY and CDR2 is FYNNEI.